The T cell receptor beta chain under discussion was sequenced for a study of spatial heterogeneity in lung cancer. This clonotype was counted ten times or more. TCRdb passed the 5' RACE reads through MiXCR, listing each CDR3 protein once. Of around 41,000 distinct CDR3 sequences detected, approximately 6.3% appear once; the ten largest clones hold 40% to 45%. Time point meaning: sample taken at primary tumor resection. The receptor comes from a female donor with early-stage non-small cell lung cancer. This sample comprised PBMCs, obtained at surgery.

CDR3 region: CASSYLAGGTDTQYF. The CDR3 DNA is TGTGCCAGCAGTTACCTAGCGGGGGGAACAGATACGCAGTATTTT. This chain links TRBV6-2 or TRBV6-3 with TRBJ2-3, with TRBD2 matching over 11 bases. V lost 2 bases, J lost 3 bases, and 1 base stayed unmatched. The CDR3 is made up of 15 amino acids. Germline assignment: CDR1 MNHEY and CDR2 SVGEGT.